What follows are 27 T cell receptor beta chains derived from one specimen sequenced in a study of post-analysis software for immune sequencing data. Presence of unique molecular identifiers characterized the TCR beta cDNA libraries. TCRdb re-called the PCR reads with MiXCR, one entry per CDR3 protein. Of 750,000 to 950,000 distinct CDR3 sequences in the sample, about 50% were seen once. No cognate antigen is known for these TCRs. Findings and caveats of the study: A few TRBV segments appeared more often in patients than in controls, and TRBV5-6, TRBV5-1 and TRBV20-1 were among these.

Sequenced: blood. Receptor source: a girl under 18 with multiple sclerosis.

The chain combines TRBV29-1 with TRBJ2-7; TRBD1 agrees at 11 bases. V lost 4 bases and J lost 10; bases outside the gene matches: 18. Germline CDR1 and CDR2: SQVTM and ANQGSEA. The CDR3 spans 16 residues. The CDR3 sequence is CSVAGQGEASGGGQYF. The CDR3 DNA reads as TGCAGCGTTGCGGGACAGGGGGAGGCTAGCGGAGGGGGCCAGTACTTC.

This clonotype was detected a few times. The rearrangement uses TRBV29-1 and TRBJ2-6, with TRBD1 matching 7 bases. Germline assignment: CDR1 SQVTM and CDR2 ANQGSEA. This CDR3 comprises 14 residues. The V and J ends lost 7 bases and 1 base, in that order; junction bases with no gene match: 4. In DNA, the CDR3 is TGCAGCGCATCCAGGGGGTCTGGGGCCAACGTCCTGACTTTC. This sequence encodes CSASRGSGANVLTF. The complete variable domain, with remaining parts taken from reference TRBV29-1 and TRBJ2-6, reads SAVISQKPSRDICQRGTSLTIQCQVDSQVTMMFWYRQQPGQSLTLIATANQGSEATYESGFVIDKFPISRPNLTFSTLTVSNMSPEDSSIYLCSASRGSGANVLTFGAGSRLTVL.

This chain uses TRBV5-1 with TRBJ2-1, with a tentative D call TRBD1 (6 bases). Trimming cost V 4 bases and J 1 base, with 15 bases left between them. From germline, CDR1 is SGHRS and CDR2 YFSETQ. The CDR3 sequence is 16 residues long. The CDR3 region has the DNA TGCGCCAGCAGCAACGCCGTCAGGGGTTCCTACAATGAGCAGTTCTTC. It translates to CASSNAVRGSYNEQFF.

The rearrangement links TRBV7-9 to TRBJ2-7; 8 nucleotides line up with TRBD1. The J call is doubtful: the DNA matches TRBJ2-5 better. CDR1 is SEHNR and CDR2 is FQNEAQ in the germline V gene (reference sequence). The CDR3 loop spans 17 amino acids. The DNA for the CDR3 is TGTGCCAGCAGCCCAGGGGGCGTCTTGACAGAGGGAGAGACCCAGTACTTC. Its protein product is CASSPGGVLTEGETQYF.

V and J are TRBV18 and TRBJ2-6, with TRBD2 matching 14 bases. The ends lost 5 bases at V and 1 base at J; junction bases unmatched: 4. The CDR3 spans 18 residues. The germline V gene has CDR1 KGHSH and CDR2 LQKENI. CDR3 coding DNA: TGTGCCAGCTCATCGGGACTAGCGGGAGAGTCTGGGGCCAACGTCCTGACTTTC. Protein product: CASSSGLAGESGANVLTF.

V is TRBV29-1 and J is TRBJ2-1, with 7 bases matching TRBD2. J was trimmed by 9 bases and V by 1 base; bases with no gene match: 9. CDR3 length: 14 residues. CDR1 is SQVTM, CDR2 ANQGSEA, per germline. In nucleotides, the CDR3 is TGCAGCGTTGAAGCGGGAGGTGCTCGTGGTGAGCAGTTCTTC. Translated: CSVEAGGARGEQFF.

V usage is TRBV7-9 and J usage is TRBJ2-1; D is undetermined. Germline assignment: CDR1 SEHNR and CDR2 FQNEAQ (reference sequence). CDR3 length equals 16 residues. The V end was cut by 4 bases, the J end by 5 bases, with 18 bases between. The CDR3 DNA reads TGTGCCAGCAGCTCCTTACAGTGGGAATTAAACAATGAGCAGTTCTTC. It codes for CASSSLQWELNNEQFF.

The chain joins TRBV12-3 or TRBV12-4 to TRBJ2-1; D is ambiguous. The J call may be incorrect, as the DNA end agrees better with TRBJ2-7. The length of the CDR3 is 14 residues. The CDR3 DNA is TGTGCCAGCAGTGTACCAGGTTCCTACAATGAGCAGTACTTC. Protein product: CASSVPGSYNEQYF.

This clonotype has more than one count but fewer than ten. V is TRBV5-1 and J is TRBJ2-1; 8 bases agree with TRBD2. The CDR3 has 15 amino acids. From germline, CDR1 is SGHRS and CDR2 YFSETQ. Losses at the gene ends were 3 bases for V and 6 bases for J; bases not matched to a gene: 8. The DNA for the CDR3 is TGCGCCAGCAGCTCACCGGGACTAGTCATCAATGAGCAGTTCTTC. It is translated as CASSSPGLVINEQFF.

This clonotype was detected only once. The V call is TRBV5-1, the J call TRBJ1-1, with D perhaps matching TRBD1 (6 bases). The germline V and J ends were trimmed by 1 base and 11 bases, with 15 bases remaining between them. The germline gives CDR1 SGHRS, CDR2 YFSETQ. CDR3 length equals 13 residues. The CDR3 DNA follows: TGCGCCAGCAGCTTGCAAGGGGGAGCTACGGCTTTCTTT. This codes for CASSLQGGATAFF.

This clonotype was observed a few times. This sequence joins TRBV4-1 and TRBJ2-1, with a tentative D call TRBD2 (6 bases). The germline V and J ends were trimmed by 4 bases and 9 bases, with 19 bases remaining between them. Germline V gene data show CDR1 as MGHRA and CDR2 as YSYEKL. There are 15 residues in the CDR3. The CDR3 DNA sequence: TGCGCCAGCAGCCTCGGGAGATTAGGGGCAGGTGAGCAGTTCTTC. Translating gives CASSLGRLGAGEQFF.

This CDR3 is CALRTELTYEQYF. CDR3 bases: TGTGCCCTACGGACAGAGCTTACCTACGAGCAGTACTTC. This chain uses TRBV10-3 with TRBJ2-4; a weak D match, TRBD1 (6 bases). The DNA end is a closer match to TRBJ2-7, so the J assignment may be wrong. Germline assignment: CDR1 ENHRY and CDR2 SYGVKD. The CDR3 has 13 amino acids.

The chain couples TRBV7-2 to TRBJ1-2, with 10 nucleotides matching TRBD1. Germline values: CDR1 SGHTA, CDR2 FQGNSA. V was clipped by 0 bases and J by 3 bases; unmatched bases: 19. The CDR3 extends over 21 amino acids. DNA of the CDR3: TGTGCCAGCAGCTTAGCGCCTGGAAGACAGGGGGCCCTCTCGAACGACTATGGCTACACCTTC. This codes for CASSLAPGRQGALSNDYGYTF.

CDR3 nucleotides: TGCAGCGTCGGGGACAGGGGGCTTCGCTCCTACGAGCAGTACTTC. Translation: CSVGDRGLRSYEQYF. The rearrangement joins TRBV29-1 to TRBJ2-7; TRBD1 matches at 12 bases. The germline V gene has CDR1 SQVTM and CDR2 ANQGSEA. V lost 6 bases and J lost 0; bases outside the gene matches: 6. CDR3 length: 15 residues.

This clonotype was seen once. V usage is TRBV29-1 and J usage is TRBJ2-4; no reliable D call. Germline V CDR1 and CDR2: SQVTM, ANQGSEA. There are 10 residues in the CDR3. V was trimmed by 6 bases and J by 8 bases, leaving 8 bases between them. Here the CDR3 DNA reads TGCAGCGTGGCCGTGGACATTCAGTACTTC. Translating it yields CSVAVDIQYF.

This clonotype was counted a few times. The J gene is TRBJ2-1, the V gene TRBV7-6; 9 nucleotides match TRBD2. Germline V gene data show CDR1 as SGHVS and CDR2 as FNYEAQ. The V segment lost 1 base and the J segment 9 bases; nucleotides outside the gene matches: 16. The CDR3 runs to 18 residues. CDR3 sequence (DNA): TGTGCCAGCAGCTTAGAACTTCCTCTAGCGGGAAGCTCCGGTGAGCAGTTCTTC. It translates to CASSLELPLAGSSGEQFF.

This clonotype has only a few counts. The chain is built from TRBV29-1 and TRBJ2-3; 11 nucleotides line up with TRBD2. This CDR3 has 17 residues. Losses at the gene ends were 5 bases for V and 2 bases for J; bases not matched to a gene: 12. Germline V gene data show CDR1 as SQVTM and CDR2 as ANQGSEA. This CDR3 reads CSVPTSGGRMFTDTQYF. The DNA of the CDR3 is TGCAGCGTTCCTACTAGCGGGGGCCGCATGTTCACAGATACGCAGTATTTT.

J is TRBJ2-5 and V is TRBV7-2, with 9 nucleotides matching TRBD2. The better agreement between TRBJ2-7 and the DNA end casts doubt on the J call. Germline V gene lookup returns CDR1 SGHTA and CDR2 FQGNSA. CDR3 length: 18 amino acids. The CDR3 bases are TGTGCCAGCAGCCCGCAATTACCGGGACTAGCCCTTTTATACGAGCAGTACTTC. This translates into CASSPQLPGLALLYEQYF.

V usage is TRBV20-1 and J usage is TRBJ2-1; D might be TRBD2 (7 bases). Judging by the DNA end, TRBJ2-7 fits better; the J call may be wrong. CDR1 and CDR2 from the germline V gene are DFQATT and SNEGSKA (reference sequence). This CDR3 region has 12 residues. As DNA, the CDR3 is TGCAGTGCTACCGCGGGGGCTCGGGAGCAGTACTTC. Its translation: CSATAGAREQYF.

The gene calls are TRBV12-3 or TRBV12-4 and TRBJ2-1, with unresolved D. The V and J ends lost 6 bases and 6 bases respectively, with 15 bases between them. The CDR3 consists of 14 residues. Here the CDR3 reads CASRKSGPANEQFF. Here the CDR3 DNA reads TGTGCCAGCAGAAAGTCCGGCCCAGCCAATGAGCAGTTCTTC.

V is TRBV30 and J is TRBJ1-2; 7 bases agree with TRBD1. Germline CDR1 is GTSNPN and CDR2 is SVGIG (reference sequence). The J segment lost 5 bases and the V segment lost 4 bases, leaving 7 bases of the junction unmatched. The CDR3 spans 13 residues. The CDR3: CAWTGGVRYGYTF. CDR3 bases: TGTGCCTGGACAGGGGGGGTTCGGTATGGCTACACCTTC.

CDR3 region: CASTKTGGQGTAFF. For the CDR3, the DNA is TGTGCCAGCACCAAGACGGGGGGACAGGGTACCGCTTTCTTT. The rearrangement uses TRBV7-9 and TRBJ1-1; TRBD1 aligns across 9 bases. Germline CDR1 SEHNR, CDR2 FQNEAQ (reference sequence). The CDR3 loop spans 14 amino acids. V shed 7 bases and J 11 bases; nucleotides not matched to a gene: 14.

The chain combines TRBV7-6 with TRBJ1-2; D might be TRBD1 (5 bases). V lost 5 bases and J lost 4, with 17 bases in between. Per the germline V gene, CDR1 is SGHVS and CDR2 is FNYEAQ. This CDR3 is 15 amino acids long. The CDR3 DNA sequence: TGTGCCAGCAGCCCAGGGCCCCAAATAGGCTATGGCTACACCTTC. It encodes CASSPGPQIGYGYTF.

The rearrangement uses TRBV20-1 and TRBJ2-7; no clear D gene. The CDR3 extends over 13 amino acids. Trimming took 3 bases from V and 6 from J, leaving 15 bases between them. Germline V CDR1 and CDR2: DFQATT, SNEGSKA (reference sequence). This CDR3 is CSASRPGKGEQYF. Here the CDR3 DNA reads TGCAGTGCTAGTAGGCCGGGCAAGGGCGAGCAGTACTTC.

The chain uses TRBV5-1 and TRBJ2-7; a possible D gene is TRBD2 (6 bases). Germline CDR1 and CDR2: SGHRS and YFSETQ. CDR3 length: 14 residues. Trimming removed 4 bases at V and 0 bases at J, with 11 bases between. CDR3 in amino acids: CASSPSGYSYEQYF. The CDR3 DNA follows: TGCGCCAGCAGCCCGAGCGGGTACTCCTACGAGCAGTACTTC.

This chain connects TRBV6-4 to TRBJ2-1, with D possibly matching TRBD2 (6 bases). The CDR3 is 15 residues long. The V end was cut by 8 bases, the J end by 1 base, with 15 bases between. Germline CDR1 MRHNA, CDR2 SNTAGT. The CDR3 is CASPSAGGSYNEQFF. CDR3 DNA: TGTGCCAGCCCCTCAGCCGGGGGTTCCTACAATGAGCAGTTCTTC.

The table lists this clonotype with a few counts. This rearrangement joins TRBV27 to TRBJ2-3; 7 bases are a match to TRBD2. With 6 bases clipped from V and 6 bases from J, the junction kept 15 bases outside the gene matches. Germline V gene data show CDR1 as MNHEY and CDR2 as SMNVEV (reference sequence). The CDR3 totals 16 residues. In DNA, the CDR3 is TGTGCCAGCAGCCCCGGTCTGGGCGGGAGTGCCGATACGCAGTATTTT. This translates into CASSPGLGGSADTQYF.